This T cell receptor beta chain originates from a study of Graves' ophthalmopathy and Graves' hyperthyroidism. The CDR3 runs to 14 residues. The V end was cut by 4 bases, the J end by 6 bases, with 15 bases between. This clonotype was seen ten or more times. Researchers took RNA transcripts and amplified TCR beta CDR3 regions from them. HTBI primers served in a first-round RT-PCR, which a second-round multiplex PCR followed. TCRdb re-called the multiplex PCR reads through MiXCR, storing one row per CDR3 protein. The table includes a few hundred thousand distinct CDR3 sequences, roughly 21% detected once.

This chain joins TRBV12-3 or TRBV12-4 and TRBJ2-5, with D perhaps TRBD2 (6 bases). The clonotype originates from a woman aged 18-35 years with stable Graves' hyperthyroidism. Sequencing used peripheral blood. The CDR3 here is CASSSNAGRKTQYF. CDR3 coding DNA: TGTGCCAGCAGTTCAAACGCGGGAAGGAAGACCCAGTACTTC.